This T cell receptor (beta chain) was obtained from a study of beta chain features in type 1 diabetes. Purity of each sorted population was above 98%. The authors reverse transcribed all of the isolated RNA, so sequencing captured expressed TCRB transcripts. Repertoires were generated with immunoSEQ multiplex PCR, while TCRdb's copy carries only in-frame clones and drops some. Among approximately 330,000 clones listed, approximately 10% were seen once. The origin of this receptor is a woman under 40 in good health. What was sequenced was naive CD4+ T cells from blood.

CDR3 region: CASIGNRASGANVLTF. In DNA form, the CDR3 reads TGTGCCAGTATAGGGAACAGGGCCTCTGGGGCCAACGTCCTGACTTTC. V is TRBV19 and J is TRBJ2-6; TRBD1 is a possible D gene (6 bases). This CDR3 is 16 amino acids long. Trimming took off 7 bases at V and 0 bases at J, with 13 bases between the two ends. The germline gives CDR1 LNHDA, CDR2 SQIVND (reference sequence). Together with reference TRBV19 and TRBJ2-6, the CDR3 gives the full variable domain: DGGITQSPKYLFRKEGQNVTLSCEQNLNHDAMYWYRQDPGQGLRLIYYSQIVNDFQKGDIAEGYSVSREKKESFPLTVTSAQKNPTAFYLCASIGNRASGANVLTFGAGSRLTVL.